The 32 T cell receptor beta chains listed next were all sequenced from one sample in a study of T cell responses to AZD1222 COVID-19 vaccine. Sequencing was performed with immunoSEQ multiplex PCR; in TCRdb, only in-frame clones are kept and a portion is missing. The sample includes about 160,000 clones, roughly 94% of them seen just once. Sequenced material: peripheral blood, taken on day 0 of AZD1222 vaccination. These receptors originate from an adult in good health.

This chain links TRBV24-1 with TRBJ2-3; D possibly uses TRBD1 or TRBD2 (5 bases each). Trimming removed 6 bases at V and 0 bases at J, with 9 bases between. The germline V gene has CDR1 KGHDR and CDR2 SFDVKD. This CDR3 comprises 14 residues. CDR3 sequence (DNA): TGTGCCACCAGTCCGGGACGGAGCACAGATACGCAGTATTTT. Protein product: CATSPGRSTDTQYF.

J is TRBJ2-1 and V is TRBV7-2; no reliable D call. The V end was cut by 8 bases, the J end by 4 bases, with 6 bases between. CDR1 is SGHTA, CDR2 FQGNSA, per germline. This CDR3 region has 11 residues. The CDR3 reads CASLGYNEQFF. In DNA form, the CDR3 reads TGTGCCAGCCTGGGTTACAATGAGCAGTTCTTC.

In its sample, this clone was seen once. This chain links TRBV10-3 with TRBJ2-7, with 7 positions matching TRBD1. Looked up from germline, CDR1 is ENHRY and CDR2 is SYGVKD. After removal of 6 bases from V and 9 bases from J, the junction contained 14 bases not matched to a gene. This CDR3 has 14 amino acids. CDR3 nucleotide sequence: TGTGCCATCAGATCTGACAGGGTGACCGGCGGGCAGTACGTC. The encoded protein is CAIRSDRVTGGQYV.

As regards this clone: Other DNA sequences of this sample code for an identical CDR3. This sequence joins TRBV3-1 (or the pseudogene TRBV3-2) and TRBJ2-3; D remains unclear. CDR1 is LGHDT and CDR2 is YNNKEL in the germline V gene (reference sequence). Trimming pared 1 base from V and 2 bases from J, leaving 7 bases between. This CDR3 has 14 residues. The CDR3 spells CASSQGPSTDTQYF. The DNA of the CDR3 is TGTGCCAGCAGCCAAGGGCCTTCCACAGATACGCAGTATTTT.

The chain is built from TRBV5-1 and TRBJ1-6; D not certain. The ends were cut back, 4 bases at V and 9 bases at J, with 11 bases in the middle. There are 13 residues in the CDR3. CDR1 SGHRS and CDR2 YFSETQ come from the germline V gene. CDR3 loop: CASSPQEFSPLHF. The CDR3 DNA is TGCGCCAGCAGCCCCCAGGAGTTTTCACCCCTCCACTTT.

The chain joins TRBV4-2 to TRBJ2-5, with 9 bases aligning to TRBD2. Germline CDR1 and CDR2: LGHNA and YNFKEQ. Losses at the gene ends were 0 bases for V and 1 base for J; bases not matched to a gene: 0. The length of the CDR3 is 15 residues. The CDR3 loop is CASSQERGGQETQYF. As DNA, the CDR3 is TGTGCCAGCAGCCAAGAGCGGGGGGGCCAAGAGACCCAGTACTTC.

This chain links TRBV6-5 with TRBJ1-6; perhaps TRBD1 as D (6 bases). There are 15 residues in the CDR3. From germline, CDR1 is MNHEY and CDR2 SVGAGI. V lost 6 bases and J lost 12, with 21 bases in between. The CDR3 loop is CASRDRTRGGLPLHF. CDR3 nucleotides: TGTGCCAGCAGAGACCGGACCCGAGGGGGTTTACCCCTCCACTTT.

V gene TRBV6-5 combines with J gene TRBJ2-3; perhaps TRBD2 as D (6 bases). The CDR3 sequence is 12 residues long. Deletions cut 0 bases from V and 10 bases from J, with 8 bases between. Germline loops: CDR1 MNHEY, CDR2 SVGAGI. The CDR3 nucleotides read TGTGCCAGCAGTTACTCGGGCGGGGCGCAGTATTTT. Translated: CASSYSGGAQYF.

This clone was observed a few times. J is TRBJ1-5 and V is TRBV2, with TRBD1 matching over 7 bases. The CDR3 sequence is 13 residues long. Per germline, CDR1 SNHLY and CDR2 FYNNEI. The ends lost 5 bases at V and 6 bases at J; junction bases unmatched: 4. CDR3 residues: CASSPTGPQPQHF. CDR3 nucleotide sequence: TGTGCCAGCAGTCCGACAGGGCCTCAGCCCCAGCATTTT.

The rearrangement uses TRBV2 and TRBJ1-5, with 7 bases identical to TRBD1. V shed 6 bases, J shed 4 bases, and the junction held 9 bases outside the gene matches. This CDR3 is built from 15 residues. Germline V lookup: CDR1 SNHLY, CDR2 FYNNEI. CDR3 region: CASSRSGGPNQPQHF. The CDR3 coding sequence is TGTGCCAGCAGCCGATCAGGGGGGCCGAATCAGCCCCAGCATTTT.

The rearrangement uses TRBV2 and TRBJ1-3; TRBD1 is a possible D gene (6 bases). This CDR3 contains 13 residues. Germline CDR1 and CDR2: SNHLY and FYNNEI. The V and J ends lost 5 bases and 2 bases respectively, with 7 bases between them. This CDR3 is CASSRTAGNTIYF. The CDR3 DNA sequence: TGTGCCAGCAGTCGGACAGCTGGAAACACCATATATTTT.

The genes are TRBV19 and TRBJ1-6; 7 positions match TRBD1. V trimming: 8 bases; J trimming: 0 bases; junction bases outside the gene matches: 4. This CDR3 has 15 residues. Germline CDR1 LNHDA, CDR2 SQIVND (reference sequence). In DNA form, the CDR3 reads TGTGCCAGTCTCCGGGACAGCTCCTATAATTCACCCCTCCACTTT. It encodes CASLRDSSYNSPLHF. The full variable domain, with the rest looked up from reference TRBV19 and TRBJ1-6, is DGGITQSPKYLFRKEGQNVTLSCEQNLNHDAMYWYRQDPGQGLRLIYYSQIVNDFQKGDIAEGYSVSREKKESFPLTVTSAQKNPTAFYLCASLRDSSYNSPLHFGNGTRLTVT.

This chain connects TRBV12-5 to TRBJ1-6, with D maybe TRBD1 (6 bases). V lost 5 bases and J 11 bases, leaving 19 bases between the germline ends. The CDR3 extends over 15 amino acids. The germline V gene encodes CDR1 LGHNT and CDR2 FRNRAP. CDR3 coding DNA: TGTGCTAGTGGTCCTGGACCGGGGGGCTATGCACCCCTCCACTTT. It codes for CASGPGPGGYAPLHF.

The chain uses TRBV10-1 and TRBJ1-2; D unresolved. This CDR3 spans 14 amino acids. V gave up 0 bases and J gave up 4 bases, with 9 bases separating them. From germline, CDR1 is WNHNN and CDR2 SYGVQD (reference sequence). The CDR3 sequence is CASSESSSLYGYTF. The CDR3 DNA follows: TGCGCCAGCAGTGAGTCGAGTAGCCTCTATGGCTACACCTTC.

The V and J genes are TRBV2 and TRBJ2-5, with 11 bases aligning to TRBD2. The trim removed 8 bases at V and 0 bases at J, leaving 8 bases unmatched. This CDR3 is 16 amino acids long. Germline loops: CDR1 SNHLY, CDR2 FYNNEI. The CDR3 here is CASRLSGGGYQETQYF. The CDR3 nucleotides are TGTGCCAGCCGCCTTAGCGGGGGGGGGTACCAAGAGACCCAGTACTTC.

This clone was detected once. V and J are TRBV5-1 and TRBJ2-2, with D uncertain. Trimming removed 0 bases at V and 5 bases at J, with 8 bases between. This CDR3 spans 14 amino acids. Germline V gene sequence: CDR1 SGHRS, CDR2 YFSETQ. CDR3 nucleotides: TGCGCCAGCAGCTTGGTAGTCGAGACCGGGGAGCTGTTTTTT. It translates to CASSLVVETGELFF.

This chain joins TRBV7-8 and TRBJ1-2, with TRBD1 as a possible D gene (6 bases). Trimming stripped 5 bases from V and 4 bases from J, with 23 bases between. Germline assignment: CDR1 SGHVS and CDR2 FQNEAQ. CDR3 size: 17 residues. CDR3 sequence reads: CASSKAGAALLGYGYTF. The CDR3 nucleotides read TGTGCCAGCAGCAAGGCAGGGGCTGCCTTATTAGGCTATGGCTACACCTTC. The complete variable domain, with remaining parts taken from reference TRBV7-8 and TRBJ1-2, reads GAGVSQSPRYKVAKRGQDVALRCDPISGHVSLFWYQQALGQGPEFLTYFQNEAQLDKSGLPSDRFFAERPEGSVSTLKIQRTQQEDSAVYLCASSKAGAALLGYGYTFGSGTRLTVV.

This sequence joins TRBV29-1 and TRBJ1-2, with a tentative D call TRBD1 (5 bases). This CDR3 region has 14 residues. Trimming took off 6 bases at V and 5 bases at J, with 19 bases between the two ends. Germline CDR1 is SQVTM and CDR2 is ANQGSEA. The CDR3 protein is CSVLSPGALYGYTF. The DNA for the CDR3 is TGCAGCGTGCTTAGCCCTGGGGCTCTATATGGCTACACCTTC.

The chain couples TRBV9 to TRBJ1-5, with D uncertain. CDR1 is SGDLS, CDR2 YYNGEE, per germline. The CDR3 loop spans 13 amino acids. Trimming cost V 0 bases and J 6 bases, with 7 bases left between them. The CDR3 DNA is TGTGCCAGCAGCGTAGACACCGGTCAGCCCCAGCATTTT. This codes for CASSVDTGQPQHF.

This clone was seen just once. The gene calls are TRBV7-2 and TRBJ2-1; D possibly corresponds to TRBD2 (6 bases). Per the germline V gene, CDR1 is SGHTA and CDR2 is FQGNSA. The V gene lost 2 bases and the J gene lost 7 bases, with 18 bases spanning the gap. The CDR3 length is 16 residues. This chain's CDR3 is CASSLRWGDWGNEQFF. The CDR3 region has the DNA TGTGCCAGCAGCTTACGCTGGGGGGATTGGGGTAATGAGCAGTTCTTC.

V gene TRBV6-5 combines with J gene TRBJ2-7, with TRBD1 matching over 7 bases. V trimming: 6 bases; J trimming: 3 bases; junction bases outside the gene matches: 8. This CDR3 region has 14 residues. Germline CDR1 and CDR2: MNHEY and SVGAGI. As DNA, the CDR3 is TGTGCCAGCAGACCCGGGACAGATATCTACGAGCAGTACGTC. Translation gives CASRPGTDIYEQYV.

The chain is built from TRBV30 and TRBJ2-5; 7 bases align to TRBD2. This CDR3 region has 14 residues. Unmatched junction bases numbered 6, after V lost 4 bases and J lost 1 base. Germline V gives CDR1 GTSNPN, CDR2 SVGIG (reference sequence). Here the CDR3 reads CAWTPLATQETQYF. In DNA, the CDR3 is TGTGCCTGGACTCCACTAGCGACCCAAGAGACCCAGTACTTC.

This chain connects TRBV7-3 to TRBJ2-2; 8 bases are shared with TRBD2. CDR3 size: 18 residues. The germline V gene encodes CDR1 SGHTA and CDR2 FQGTGA. V shed 6 bases, J shed 3 bases, and the junction held 15 bases outside the gene matches. In DNA form, the CDR3 reads TGTGCCAGCAGTCTCTTACCCAGCGGGAGTTTACACACCGGGGAGCTGTTTTTT. It specifies CASSLLPSGSLHTGELFF. Based on the CDR3 plus reference TRBV7-3 and TRBJ2-2, the full variable domain is GAGVSQTPSNKVTEKGKYVELRCDPISGHTALYWYRQSLGQGPEFLIYFQGTGAADDSGLPNDRFFAVRPEGSVSTLKIQRTERGDSAVYLCASSLLPSGSLHTGELFFGEGSRLTVL.

V gene TRBV15 combines with J gene TRBJ2-5, with D possibly matching TRBD2 (6 bases). V lost 1 base to trimming and J lost 1 base, with 16 bases between them. CDR1 LNHNV and CDR2 YYDKDF come from the germline V gene (reference sequence). The CDR3 is 17 residues long. CDR3 protein: CATSRGSGLRSQETQYF. CDR3 bases: TGTGCCACCAGCAGAGGTTCGGGACTCAGAAGCCAAGAGACCCAGTACTTC.

The CDR3 is CASSLDPIPLRDTQYF. DNA of the CDR3: TGTGCCAGCAGCTTAGATCCAATACCGCTCCGAGATACGCAGTATTTT. This sequence joins TRBV7-8 and TRBJ2-3; no reliable D call. This CDR3 is built from 16 residues. V lost 1 base, J lost 5 bases, and 16 bases lay in between. Looked up from germline, CDR1 is SGHVS and CDR2 is FQNEAQ.

This clone occurred once. V usage is TRBV5-6 and J usage is TRBJ1-6, with D uncertain. Germline V lookup: CDR1 SGHDT, CDR2 YYEEEE. The CDR3 has 17 amino acids. Trimming left V 0 bases short and J 0 bases short, with 10 bases between. CDR3 coding DNA: TGTGCCAGCAGCTTGGAAACAGTGAGCTCCTATAATTCACCCCTCCACTTT. Its translation: CASSLETVSSYNSPLHF.

V and J are TRBV6-6 and TRBJ1-6; 9 bases agree with TRBD1. V lost 5 bases and J lost 10; bases outside the gene matches: 15. Germline CDR1 is MNHNY and CDR2 is SVGAGI (reference sequence). The CDR3 is 17 residues long. CDR3 protein: CASSRTSGQGMFSPLHF. In DNA form, the CDR3 reads TGTGCCAGCAGTCGAACATCAGGACAGGGGATGTTCTCACCCCTCCACTTT.

The CDR3 nucleotides read TGTGCCAGCAGCGAGCAGACAGGGGTTAATCAGCCCCAGCATTTT. Its protein product is CASSEQTGVNQPQHF. The rearrangement links TRBV5-8 to TRBJ1-5, with TRBD1 matching 8 bases. The CDR3 loop spans 15 amino acids. The germline V gene encodes CDR1 SGHTS and CDR2 YDEGEE. The junction had 7 bases not matched to a gene; V was cut back by 4 bases and J by 4 bases. The full variable domain, its missing parts supplied by reference TRBV5-8 and TRBJ1-5, is EAGVTQSPTHLIKTRGQQATLRCSPISGHTSVYWYQQALGLGLQFLLWYDEGEERNRGNFPPRFSGRQFPNYSSELNVNALELEDSALYLCASSEQTGVNQPQHFGDGTRLSIL.

This clone was counted a single time. The V call is TRBV27, the J call TRBJ1-1; D is possibly TRBD1 (5 bases). The CDR3 consists of 16 residues. Germline V gives CDR1 MNHEY, CDR2 SMNVEV (reference sequence). Trimming cost V 8 bases and J 1 base, with 20 bases left between them. The CDR3 reads CASGMRQISGNTEAFF. In DNA form, the CDR3 reads TGTGCCAGCGGCATGAGACAGATCTCGGGGAACACTGAAGCTTTCTTT.

The chain joins TRBV19 to TRBJ2-1; 7 bases line up with TRBD2. V gave up 3 bases and J gave up 6 bases; unmatched junction bases: 8. CDR1 and CDR2 from the germline V gene are LNHDA and SQIVND (reference sequence). CDR3 size: 15 residues. The chain's CDR3 is CASSIRPGGTNEQFF. The CDR3 coding sequence is TGTGCCAGTAGTATTCGACCGGGAGGAACCAATGAGCAGTTCTTC.

This chain joins TRBV18 and TRBJ1-2, with 8 bases fitting TRBD1. The V and J ends lost 5 bases and 1 base, in that order; junction bases with no gene match: 12. The CDR3 totals 17 residues. CDR1 and CDR2 from the germline V gene are KGHSH and LQKENI. The CDR3 protein is CASSTLRRQGRNYGYTF. DNA for the CDR3: TGTGCCAGCTCAACGCTCCGGAGACAGGGGCGTAACTATGGCTACACCTTC.

V gene TRBV7-2 combines with J gene TRBJ2-3; D gene uncertain. Germline V lookup: CDR1 SGHTA, CDR2 FQGNSA. This CDR3 is built from 13 residues. V shed 1 base and J shed 5 bases, with 7 bases lying between them. The CDR3 loop is CASSLDWIDTQYF. CDR3 DNA sequence: TGTGCCAGCAGCTTAGATTGGATAGATACGCAGTATTTT.